This T cell receptor beta chain was documented in a study of T-cell memory formation after mild COVID-19. CDR3 length equals 15 residues. V was clipped by 5 bases and J by 6 bases, with 19 bases between them. Germline values: CDR1 SGHAT, CDR2 FQNNGV. The sample holds a few counts of this clonotype. TCRdb called the 5' RACE reads again in MiXCR, with one record for every CDR3 protein. The sample records about 560,000 distinct CDR3 sequences, about 18% being singletons. This TCR was sampled from an adult woman who had mild COVID-19 (a few samples of this study predate the infection). Cell type and time point are not known. The sequenced sample consisted of PBMCs or a T cell subset sorted from them (not recorded which). The chain uses TRBV11-2 and TRBJ1-1, with D maybe TRBD1 (6 bases). The CDR3 spells CASSEWGRRRAEAFF. In DNA, the CDR3 is TGTGCCAGCAGCGAGTGGGGGCGCAGAAGGGCTGAAGCTTTCTTT.